This entry lists 3 T cell receptor beta chains sequenced from one sample in a study of CD8+CD57+ T cells in acquired aplastic anemia. TCR beta VDJ combinations and CDR3 sequences were profiled from genomic DNA. Via MiXCR, TCRdb re-called the reads, giving one row per CDR3 protein. Here the sample spans hundreds of thousands of distinct CDR3 sequences, about a third being singletons. Selection for sequencing was limited to patients who had shown CD8+CD57+ cell expansion by flow cytometry. Sequencing used sorted CD4+, CD8+, or CD8+CD57+ T cells (not recorded which) from PBMCs. The receptors come from a human donor with aplastic anemia.

Of note for this clonotype: A much larger clone differs from this one at a single base, so this may be a read error. V gene TRBV10-3 combines with J gene TRBJ2-1, with 8 bases identical to TRBD2. The CDR3 is 13 residues long. Germline CDR1 ENHRY, CDR2 SYGVKD. In DNA, the CDR3 is TGTGCCATCACAGGAGCGGGAGTGGGTGAGCAGCTCTTC. Encoded protein: CAITGAGVGEQLF.

This clonotype showed up many times. This chain connects TRBV25-1 to TRBJ1-2, with a tentative D call TRBD1 (5 bases). The CDR3 sequence is 12 residues long. Germline-derived CDR1 and CDR2 are MGHDK and SYGVNS. V was trimmed by 4 bases and J by 11 bases, leaving 14 bases between them. CDR3 protein: CASSGDGNRYTF. The CDR3 coding sequence is TGTGCCAGCAGTGGGGACGGAAATAGATACACCTTC.

The chain joins TRBV7-9 to TRBJ2-5; 11 nucleotides line up with TRBD1. This CDR3 has 16 residues. V lost 5 bases to trimming and J lost 5 bases; unmatched junction nucleotides: 10. Germline V gene data show CDR1 as SEHNR and CDR2 as FQNEAQ (reference sequence). The CDR3 nucleotides are TGTGCCAGCAGCGTAGGGCAAGGACAGGGGGCTGAGACCCAGTACTTC. Translating gives CASSVGQGQGAETQYF.